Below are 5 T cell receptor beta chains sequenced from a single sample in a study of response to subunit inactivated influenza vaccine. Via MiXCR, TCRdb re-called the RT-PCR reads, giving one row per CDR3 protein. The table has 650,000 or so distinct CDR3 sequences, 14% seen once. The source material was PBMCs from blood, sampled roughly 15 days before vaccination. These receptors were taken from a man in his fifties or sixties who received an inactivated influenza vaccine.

The CDR3 DNA is TGTGCCAGCAGTAGAACAGGGTCGGACACCGGGGAGCTGTTTTTT. Amino acid sequence: CASSRTGSDTGELFF. V usage is TRBV12-3 or TRBV12-4 and J usage is TRBJ2-2, with D possibly TRBD1 on 6 matching bases. There are 15 residues in the CDR3. Deletions cut 5 bases from V and 3 bases from J, with 13 bases between.

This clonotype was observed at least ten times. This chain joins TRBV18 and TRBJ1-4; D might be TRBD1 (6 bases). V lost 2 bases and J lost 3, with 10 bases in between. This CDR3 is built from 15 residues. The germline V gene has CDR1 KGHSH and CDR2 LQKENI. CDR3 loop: CASSPSRGANEKLFF. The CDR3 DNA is TGTGCCAGCTCACCATCCAGGGGAGCTAATGAAAAACTGTTTTTT.

This chain's CDR3 is CASSGDRGRIYEQYF. In nucleotides, the CDR3 is TGTGCCAGCAGTGGGGACAGGGGCCGGATCTACGAGCAGTACTTC. The chain carries TRBV2 and TRBJ2-7; 10 bases fit TRBD1. Looked up from germline, CDR1 is SNHLY and CDR2 is FYNNEI. CDR3 length equals 15 residues. V lost 4 bases, J lost 3 bases, and 6 bases stayed unmatched.

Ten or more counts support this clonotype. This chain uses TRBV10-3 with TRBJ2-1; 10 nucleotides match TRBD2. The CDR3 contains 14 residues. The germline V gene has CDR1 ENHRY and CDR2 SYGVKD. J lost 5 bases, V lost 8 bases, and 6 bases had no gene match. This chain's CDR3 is CAIEAGGRNNEQFF. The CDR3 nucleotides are TGTGCCATCGAAGCGGGGGGGAGAAACAATGAGCAGTTCTTC.

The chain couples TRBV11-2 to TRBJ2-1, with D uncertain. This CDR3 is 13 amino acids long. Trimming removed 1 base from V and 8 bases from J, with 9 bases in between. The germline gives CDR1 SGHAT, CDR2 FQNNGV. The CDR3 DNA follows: TGTGCCAGCAGCTTAGTCAAGAGGCATGAGCAGTTCTTC. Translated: CASSLVKRHEQFF. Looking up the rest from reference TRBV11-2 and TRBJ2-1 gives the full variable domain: EAGVAQSPRYKIIEKRQSVAFWCNPISGHATLYWYQQILGQGPKLLIQFQNNGVVDDSQLPKDRFSAERLKGVDSTLKIQPAKLEDSAVYLCASSLVKRHEQFFGPGTRLTVL.